This TCR beta chain is drawn from a study of T cells in Graves' hyperthyroidism and ophthalmopathy. The study, taken as a whole, reports: A model of 13 V-J pairs discriminated ophthalmopathy from stable hyperthyroidism. The blood repertoire included most of the expanded thyroid clonotypes above 0.001.

Graves' hyperthyroidism is called stable when ophthalmopathy does not progress within 18 months. RNA transcripts served as the template for amplifying TCR beta CDR3 regions. The HTBI set primed first-round TCR CDR3 RT-PCR. TCRdb called the multiplex PCR reads again in MiXCR, with one record for every CDR3 protein. The sample holds some 620,000 distinct CDR3 sequences; under 20% are singletons and the top ten take approximately 3.9%. The table lists this clonotype with many counts. Its antigen is still unknown. The sequenced sample consisted of blood. This TCR came from a woman aged 25 to 39 with Graves' hyperthyroidism.

The CDR3 DNA sequence: TGCAGTGCGAATTTAGGACAAACCAACACTGAAGCTTTCTTT. It is translated as CSANLGQTNTEAFF. This sequence joins TRBV20-1 and TRBJ1-1, with D maybe TRBD1 (5 bases). Trimming pared 6 bases from V and 2 bases from J, leaving 16 bases between. Germline V CDR1 and CDR2: DFQATT, SNEGSKA (reference sequence). The length of the CDR3 is 14 residues.